A selection of T cell receptor beta chains follows, all from one sample in a study of blood T cell repertoires in COVID-19. Profiled with immunoSEQ multiplex PCR; TCRdb holds only in-frame clones, not every one. Of about 370,000 clones in the sample, over 75% were seen once. Sequenced material: PBMCs or T cells enriched from blood (not recorded which). The receptors shown here come from a man aged 18 to 29 who had recovered from COVID-19. Both conserved end residues are part of each CDR3. The D gene is left open where the match is weak. Rows give clone size only sometimes, using once, few, many, or a class for an expanded clone.

- | TRBJ2-7 | - | TRBV5-1 | CASSPDGTYEQYF | TGCGCCAGCAGCCCGGACGGGACCTACGAGCAGTACTTC
TRBD2 | TRBJ2-1 | - | TRBV5-1 | CASSLGLAGGGWDNEQFF | TGCGCCAGCAGCCTTGGCCTAGCGGGAGGGGGTTGGGACAATGAGCAGTTCTTC
TRBD1 | TRBJ1-5 | - | TRBV7-9 | CASSSSKDRGNNQPQHF | TGTGCCAGCAGCTCAAGCAAGGACAGGGGGAACAATCAGCCCCAGCATTTT
TRBD2 | TRBJ2-1 | - | TRBV13 | CASSFWISGGTSYNEQFF | TGTGCCAGCAGCTTCTGGATTAGCGGGGGTACCTCCTACAATGAGCAGTTCTTC
TRBD1 | TRBJ2-4 | - | TRBV15 | CATSRVRQGAKNIQYF | TGTGCCACCAGCAGAGTTAGACAGGGAGCCAAAAACATTCAGTACTTC
- | TRBJ1-1 | - | TRBV18 | CASSLNSQGTEAFF | TGTGCCAGCTCCTTAAACTCGCAGGGGACTGAAGCTTTCTTT
TRBD1 | TRBJ2-5 | - | TRBV9 | CASSEPQRTGEEETQYF | TGTGCCAGCAGCGAGCCCCAAAGGACAGGGGAAGAAGAGACCCAGTACTTC
- | TRBJ2-1 | - | TRBV5-8 | CASSLVEGLVTYNEQFF | TGTGCCAGCAGCTTGGTTGAGGGACTGGTTACCTACAATGAGCAGTTCTTC
TRBD2 | TRBJ2-3 | - | TRBV5-4 | CASSPGLAGASDTQYF | TGTGCCAGCAGCCCGGGACTAGCGGGAGCATCAGATACGCAGTATTTT
- | TRBJ1-2 | few | TRBV4-1 | CASSLQGGYSRGYTF | TGCGCCAGCAGCCTACAGGGTGGCTATTCGAGAGGCTACACCTTC
- | TRBJ1-1 | once | TRBV7-9 | CASSPLLNTEAFF | TGTGCCAGCAGCCCCCTTCTGAACACTGAAGCTTTCTTT
- | TRBJ1-4 | - | TRBV6-5 | CASSASGENEKLFF | TGTGCCAGCAGCGCCTCGGGGGAGAATGAAAAACTGTTTTTT
- | TRBJ1-2 | - | TRBV7-9 | CASSIRTEDGYTF | TGTGCCAGCAGCATCAGGACTGAAGATGGCTACACCTTC
- | TRBJ1-5 | - | TRBV15 | CATSTTKGNQPQHF | TGTGCCACCAGCACCACTAAGGGCAATCAGCCCCAGCATTTT
- | TRBJ1-1 | - | TRBV29-1 | CSGRVDLNTEAFF | TGCAGCGGGCGGGTCGACTTGAACACTGAAGCTTTCTTT
- | TRBJ1-2 | once | TRBV5-6 | CASSLDTGTIYGYTF | TGTGCCAGCAGCTTGGATACAGGAACGATCTATGGCTACACCTTC
- | TRBJ1-2 | - | TRBV19 | CASSIRVLYGYTF | TGTGCCAGTAGTATACGGGTACTTTATGGCTACACCTTC
TRBD1 | TRBJ1-2 | - | TRBV10-3 | CASRGGDYGYTF | TGTGCCAGCAGGGGGGGTGACTATGGCTACACCTTC
TRBD1 | TRBJ2-7 | - | TRBV19 | CASSQPGQGNDEQYF | TGTGCCAGTAGTCAACCGGGACAGGGTAACGACGAGCAGTACTTC
TRBD1 | TRBJ1-3 | - | TRBV5-6 | CASTIKGAVSGNTIYF | TGTGCCAGCACCATTAAGGGGGCCGTTAGTGGAAACACCATATATTTT
- | TRBJ1-4 | - | TRBV7-8 | CASSTRLARGNEKLFF | TGTGCCAGCAGCACGCGACTAGCCCGGGGTAATGAAAAACTGTTTTTT
- | TRBJ2-3 | - | TRBV11-2 | CASSPKGTSTDTQYF | TGTGCCAGCAGCCCTAAGGGGACTAGCACAGATACGCAGTATTTT
TRBD2 | TRBJ2-2 | - | TRBV6-2/TRBV6-3 | CASSFRTSGSRSTGELFF | TGTGCCAGCAGTTTTAGGACTAGCGGGAGTAGGAGCACCGGGGAGCTGTTTTTT
TRBD1 | TRBJ1-5 | - | TRBV7-8 | CASSWTGGEQPQHF | TGTGCCAGCAGCTGGACAGGGGGTGAACAGCCCCAGCATTTT
- | TRBJ1-3 | - | TRBV7-9 | CASSVSGNTIYF | TGTGCCAGCAGCGTGAGTGGAAACACCATATATTTT
TRBD1 | TRBJ1-2 | - | TRBV28 | CASSSVDRTGATLYGYTF | TGTGCCAGCAGTTCCGTTGACCGGACAGGGGCGACCCTCTATGGCTACACCTTC
- | TRBJ2-7 | - | TRBV21-1 | CASSKVGRGRGGPREQYF | TGTGCCAGCAGCAAAGTCGGCAGGGGTAGGGGAGGGCCGCGGGAGCAGTACTTC
- | TRBJ2-5 | - | TRBV9 | CASSPSSGRRLETQYF | TGTGCCAGCAGCCCTTCCTCTGGGCGAAGATTAGAGACCCAGTACTTC
TRBD2 | TRBJ2-1 | few | TRBV29-1 | CSGKTSGNEQFF | TGCAGCGGCAAGACTAGCGGCAATGAGCAGTTCTTC
- | TRBJ2-1 | - | TRBV13 | CASISWRKYNEQFF | TGTGCCAGCATCTCTTGGAGAAAATACAATGAGCAGTTCTTC
- | TRBJ1-3 | - | TRBV7-3 | CASSLMARESSGNTIYF | TGTGCCAGCAGCTTAATGGCCCGGGAAAGCTCTGGAAACACCATATATTTT
- | TRBJ1-2 | - | TRBV27 | CASSLSTAYGYTF | TGTGCCAGCAGTTTATCGACAGCATATGGCTACACCTTC
- | TRBJ1-1 | - | TRBV5-8 | CASSQYRVTEAFF | TGTGCCAGCAGCCAGTACAGGGTTACTGAAGCTTTCTTT
TRBD1 | TRBJ1-1 | - | TRBV6-5 | CASSSGQGNTEAFF | TGTGCCAGCAGTTCTGGACAGGGGAACACTGAAGCTTTCTTT
- | TRBJ1-1 | - | TRBV6-1 | CASSGRGLAEAFF | TGTGCCAGCAGTGGACGGGGACTAGCTGAAGCTTTCTTT
- | TRBJ2-2 | - | TRBV5-5 | CASSLGQGRGTGELFF | TGTGCCAGCAGCTTGGGGCAGGGAAGGGGCACCGGGGAGCTGTTTTTT
TRBD1 | TRBJ1-3 | - | TRBV4-3 | CASSQEGGDRSFSGNTIYF | TGCGCCAGCAGCCAAGAAGGTGGGGACAGAAGTTTCTCTGGAAACACCATATATTTT
TRBD1 | TRBJ1-3 | - | TRBV11-2 | CASNQGDAGNTIYF | TGTGCCAGCAACCAGGGGGACGCTGGAAACACCATATATTTT
- | TRBJ1-1 | - | TRBV30 | CAWSPRGLLVNTEAFF | TGTGCCTGGAGCCCCAGGGGTTTGTTGGTGAACACTGAAGCTTTCTTT
- | TRBJ2-7 | - | TRBV4-2 | CASSQDEQLTYEQYF | TGTGCCAGCAGCCAAGATGAGCAACTAACCTACGAGCAGTACTTC
- | TRBJ1-1 | - | TRBV5-5 | CASSLRTDTEAFF | TGTGCCAGCAGCTTGAGGACAGACACTGAAGCTTTCTTT
TRBD1 | TRBJ1-2 | - | TRBV7-9 | CASSSGGSDYGYTF | TGTGCCAGCTCCTCAGGGGGCAGCGACTATGGCTACACCTTC
- | TRBJ1-2 | - | TRBV6-5 | CASSYSTRVDYGYTF | TGTGCCAGCAGTTACTCGACGAGGGTCGACTATGGCTACACCTTC
TRBD2 | TRBJ2-7 | - | TRBV9 | CASSVSGGRAVQYF | TGTGCCAGCAGCGTAAGTGGCGGGAGGGCCGTGCAGTACTTC